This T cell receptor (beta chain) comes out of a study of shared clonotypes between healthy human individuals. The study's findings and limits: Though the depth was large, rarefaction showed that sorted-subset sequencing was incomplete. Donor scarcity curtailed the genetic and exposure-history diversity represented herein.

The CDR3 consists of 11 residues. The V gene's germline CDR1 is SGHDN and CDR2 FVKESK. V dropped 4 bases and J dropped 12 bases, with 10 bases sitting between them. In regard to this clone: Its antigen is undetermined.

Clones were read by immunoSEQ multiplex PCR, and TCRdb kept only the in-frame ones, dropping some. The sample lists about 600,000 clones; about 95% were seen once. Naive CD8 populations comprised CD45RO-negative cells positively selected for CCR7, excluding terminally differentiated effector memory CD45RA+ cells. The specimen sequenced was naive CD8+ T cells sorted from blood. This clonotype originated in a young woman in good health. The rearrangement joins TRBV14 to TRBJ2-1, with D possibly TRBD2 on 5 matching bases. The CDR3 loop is CASSLGGWQFF. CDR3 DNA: TGTGCCAGCAGCCTGGGCGGGTGGCAGTTCTTC.